The 8 T cell receptor beta chains reported below all come from one sample, sequenced in a study of T cell responses to AZD1222 COVID-19 vaccine. Libraries were prepared by immunoSEQ multiplex PCR; TCRdb keeps only in-frame clonotypes and omits some of them. This table holds roughly 140,000 clones, more than 80% found once. The sequencing used peripheral blood, collected 28 days after the second AZD1222 dose. These TCRs come from an adult who received the AZD1222 COVID-19 vaccine.

The genes are TRBV6-5 and TRBJ2-1; 11 bases are a match to TRBD2. The CDR3 is 15 residues long. Germline assignment: CDR1 MNHEY and CDR2 SVGAGI. V trimming: 6 bases; J trimming: 4 bases; junction bases outside the gene matches: 5. CDR3 bases: TGTGCCAGCAGGGCTAGCGGGAGGCCTTACAATGAGCAGTTCTTC. It encodes CASRASGRPYNEQFF.

The chain couples TRBV5-1 to TRBJ1-3, with D uncertain. V was trimmed by 4 bases and J by 8 bases, leaving 7 bases between them. CDR1 SGHRS and CDR2 YFSETQ come from the germline V gene. The CDR3 has 11 residues. The CDR3 sequence is CASSLGYTIYF. CDR3 in DNA: TGCGCCAGCAGCCTCGGGTACACCATATATTTT.

The chain is built from TRBV7-2 and TRBJ2-7; D remains ambiguous. Trimming shortened V by 2 bases and J by 9 bases, and 11 bases separated the two germline ends. There are 12 residues in the CDR3. Germline V gene data show CDR1 as SGHTA and CDR2 as FQGNSA. CDR3 sequence: CASSLYPSPQYF. For the CDR3, the DNA is TGTGCCAGCAGCTTATACCCCAGCCCGCAGTACTTC.

This clone has more than one count but fewer than ten. The rearrangement links TRBV27 to TRBJ2-1, with D unresolved. Germline V CDR1 and CDR2: MNHEY, SMNVEV (reference sequence). V gave up 5 bases and J gave up 8 bases, with 13 bases separating them. The CDR3 runs to 13 residues. Written as DNA, the CDR3 is TGTGCCAGCAGTGCCCTAGAAGTCGATGAGCAGTTCTTC. This encodes CASSALEVDEQFF.

The chain employs TRBV5-1 and TRBJ2-2; 9 bases align to TRBD2. The CDR3 sequence is 16 residues long. CDR1 and CDR2 (germline): SGHRS, YFSETQ. With V trimmed by 4 bases and J by 0 bases, 4 bases remained unmatched. The CDR3 region has the DNA TGCGCCAGCAGCCAGACTAGCGGATCGAACACCGGGGAGCTGTTTTTT. Translating gives CASSQTSGSNTGELFF.

The CDR3 sequence is CASSLLSAYGYTF. Here the CDR3 DNA reads TGTGCCAGCAGTTTACTGTCAGCTTATGGCTACACCTTC. The rearrangement links TRBV12-3 or TRBV12-4 to TRBJ1-2; D is uncertain. CDR3 length: 13 amino acids. Trimming took off 2 bases at V and 5 bases at J, with 9 bases between the two ends.

J is TRBJ1-1 and V is TRBV14; a possible D gene is TRBD1 (5 bases). V was trimmed by 4 bases and J by 1 base, leaving 13 bases between them. In germline, CDR1 is SGHDN, CDR2 FVKESK. This CDR3 contains 15 residues. The CDR3: CASSPFAGTNTEAFF. CDR3 bases: TGTGCCAGCAGCCCCTTTGCAGGGACGAACACTGAAGCTTTCTTT.

DNA for the CDR3: TGTGCCAGCAGCCCACCCCGACTAGCGGGAGGGCTAGGGGAGACCCAGTACTTC. Its translation is CASSPPRLAGGLGETQYF. The J gene is TRBJ2-5, the V gene TRBV7-9; 14 bases agree with TRBD2. CDR1 is SEHNR, CDR2 FQNEAQ, per germline (reference sequence). This CDR3 region has 18 residues. The junction had 13 bases not matched to a gene; V was cut back by 5 bases and J by 5 bases.